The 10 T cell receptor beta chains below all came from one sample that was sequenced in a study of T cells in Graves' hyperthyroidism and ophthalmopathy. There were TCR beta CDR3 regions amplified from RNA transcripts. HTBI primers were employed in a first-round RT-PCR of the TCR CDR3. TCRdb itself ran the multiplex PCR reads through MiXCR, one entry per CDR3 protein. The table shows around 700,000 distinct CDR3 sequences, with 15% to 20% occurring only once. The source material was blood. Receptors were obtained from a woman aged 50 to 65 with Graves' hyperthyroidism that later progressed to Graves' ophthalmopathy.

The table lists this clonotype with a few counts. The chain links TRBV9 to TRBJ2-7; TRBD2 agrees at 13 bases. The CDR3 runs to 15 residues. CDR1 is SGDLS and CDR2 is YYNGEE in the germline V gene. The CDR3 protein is CAVPGGLAGSYEQYF. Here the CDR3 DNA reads TGTGCAGTTCCGGGGGGACTAGCGGGGTCCTACGAGCAGTACTTC.

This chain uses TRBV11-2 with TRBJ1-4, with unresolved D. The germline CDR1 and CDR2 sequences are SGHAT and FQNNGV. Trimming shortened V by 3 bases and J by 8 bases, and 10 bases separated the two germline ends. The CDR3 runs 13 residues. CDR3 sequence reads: CASSFSGREKLFF. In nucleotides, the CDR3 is TGTGCCAGCAGCTTCTCCGGACGGGAAAAACTGTTTTTT.

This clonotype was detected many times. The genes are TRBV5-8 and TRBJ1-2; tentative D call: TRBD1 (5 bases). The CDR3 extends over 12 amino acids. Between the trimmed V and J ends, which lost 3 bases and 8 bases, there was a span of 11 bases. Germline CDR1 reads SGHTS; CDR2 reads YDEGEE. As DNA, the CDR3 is TGTGCCAGCAGCTGGGAGGGACTCGGCTACACCTTC. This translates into CASSWEGLGYTF. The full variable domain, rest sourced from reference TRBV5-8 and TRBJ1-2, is EAGVTQSPTHLIKTRGQQATLRCSPISGHTSVYWYQQALGLGLQFLLWYDEGEERNRGNFPPRFSGRQFPNYSSELNVNALELEDSALYLCASSWEGLGYTFGSGTRLTVV.

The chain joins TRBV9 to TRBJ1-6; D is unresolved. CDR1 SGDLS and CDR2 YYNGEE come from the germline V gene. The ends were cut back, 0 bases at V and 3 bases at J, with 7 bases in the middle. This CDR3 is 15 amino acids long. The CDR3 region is CASSVGPDYNSPLHF. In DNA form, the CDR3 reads TGTGCCAGCAGCGTAGGCCCAGACTATAATTCACCCCTCCACTTT. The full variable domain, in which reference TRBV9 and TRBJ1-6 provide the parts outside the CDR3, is DSGVTQTPKHLITATGQRVTLRCSPRSGDLSVYWYQQSLDQGLQFLIQYYNGEERAKGNILERFSAQQFPDLHSELNLSSLELGDSALYFCASSVGPDYNSPLHFGNGTRLTVT.

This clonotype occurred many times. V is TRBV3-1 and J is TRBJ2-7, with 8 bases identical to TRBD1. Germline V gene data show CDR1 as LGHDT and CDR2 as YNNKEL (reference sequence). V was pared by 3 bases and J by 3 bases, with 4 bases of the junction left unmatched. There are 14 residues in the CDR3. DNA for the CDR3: TGTGCCAGCAGCCAGAGGACAGGGTACTACGAGCAGTACTTC. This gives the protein CASSQRTGYYEQYF.

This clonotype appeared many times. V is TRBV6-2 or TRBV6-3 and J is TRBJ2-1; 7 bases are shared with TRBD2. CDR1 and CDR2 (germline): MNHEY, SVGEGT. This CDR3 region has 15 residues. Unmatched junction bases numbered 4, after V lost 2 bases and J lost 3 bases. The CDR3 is CASSYLGGSYNEQFF. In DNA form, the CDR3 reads TGTGCCAGCAGTTACCTAGGCGGGAGCTACAATGAGCAGTTCTTC.

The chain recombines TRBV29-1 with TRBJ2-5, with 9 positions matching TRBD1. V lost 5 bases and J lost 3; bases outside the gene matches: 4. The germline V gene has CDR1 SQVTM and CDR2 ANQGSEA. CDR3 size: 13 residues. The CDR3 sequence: CSVPRQGEETQYF. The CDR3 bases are TGCAGCGTTCCCAGACAGGGGGAAGAGACCCAGTACTTC.

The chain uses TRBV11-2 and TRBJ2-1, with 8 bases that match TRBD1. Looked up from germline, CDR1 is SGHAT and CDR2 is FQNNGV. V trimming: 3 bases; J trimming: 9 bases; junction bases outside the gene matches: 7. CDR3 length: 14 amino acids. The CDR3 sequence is CASSFGQGIGEQFF. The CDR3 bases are TGTGCCAGCAGCTTTGGACAGGGAATTGGTGAGCAGTTCTTC.

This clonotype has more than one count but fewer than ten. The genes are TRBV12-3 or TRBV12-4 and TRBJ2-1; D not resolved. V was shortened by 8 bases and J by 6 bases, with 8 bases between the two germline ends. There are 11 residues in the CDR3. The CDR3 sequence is CASSYANEQFF. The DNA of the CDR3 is TGTGCCAGCTCATATGCCAATGAGCAGTTCTTC.

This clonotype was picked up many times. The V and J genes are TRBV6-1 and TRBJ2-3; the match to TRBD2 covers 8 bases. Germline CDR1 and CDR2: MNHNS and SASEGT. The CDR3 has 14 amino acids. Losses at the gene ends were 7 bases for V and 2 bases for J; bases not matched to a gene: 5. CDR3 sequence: CASTAGGDTDTQYF. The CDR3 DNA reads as TGTGCCAGCACGGCGGGGGGCGACACAGATACGCAGTATTTT.